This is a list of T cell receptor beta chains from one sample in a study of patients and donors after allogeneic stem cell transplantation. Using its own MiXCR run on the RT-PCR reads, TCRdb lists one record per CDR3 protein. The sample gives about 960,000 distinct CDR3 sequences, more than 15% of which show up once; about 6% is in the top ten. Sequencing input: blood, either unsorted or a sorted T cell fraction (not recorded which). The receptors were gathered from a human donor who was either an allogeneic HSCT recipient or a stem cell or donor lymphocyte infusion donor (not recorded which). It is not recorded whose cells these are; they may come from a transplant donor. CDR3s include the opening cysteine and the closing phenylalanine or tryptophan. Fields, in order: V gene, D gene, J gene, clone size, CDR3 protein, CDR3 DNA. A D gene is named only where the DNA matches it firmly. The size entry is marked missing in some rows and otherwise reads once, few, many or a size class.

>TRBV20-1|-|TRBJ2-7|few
CSASSGPNSYEQYF
TGCAGTGCTAGTTCGGGACCCAACTCCTACGAGCAGTACTTC
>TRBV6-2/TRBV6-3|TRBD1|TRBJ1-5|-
CASRPTLGQYQHF
TGTGCCAGTCGGCCGACCCTGGGACAGTACCAGCATTTT
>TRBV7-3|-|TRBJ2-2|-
CASSLTVGLLGPRGTGELFF
TGTGCCAGCAGCTTAACGGTGGGGTTATTGGGACCGCGAGGCACCGGGGAGCTGTTTTTT
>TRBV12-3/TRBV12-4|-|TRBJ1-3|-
CASKARNTIYF
TGTGCCAGCAAGGCAAGAAACACCATATATTTT
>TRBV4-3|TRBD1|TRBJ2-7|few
CASSQGQYEQYF
TGCGCCAGCAGCCAGGGACAGTACGAGCAGTACTTC
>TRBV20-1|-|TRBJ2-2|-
CSAHKPGLGTGELFF
TGCAGTGCACATAAGCCGGGACTTGGAACCGGGGAGCTGTTTTTT
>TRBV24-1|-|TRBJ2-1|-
CATSDWGAASSYNEQFF
TGTGCCACCAGTGATTGGGGAGCAGCGAGCTCCTACAATGAGCAGTTCTTC
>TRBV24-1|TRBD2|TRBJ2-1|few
CATSDLRTSGSGSSYNEQFF
TGTGCCACCAGTGATTTAAGGACTAGCGGTTCCGGGAGCTCCTACAATGAGCAGTTCTTC
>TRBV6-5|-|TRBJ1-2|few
CASSPPQGGYTF
TGTGCCAGCAGCCCTCCACAGGGTGGCTACACCTTC
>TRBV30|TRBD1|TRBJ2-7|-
CAWSVFGQGSYEQYF
TGTGCCTGGAGTGTATTTGGACAGGGGTCCTACGAGCAGTACTTC
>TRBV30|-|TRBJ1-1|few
CAWRDTEAFF
TGTGCCTGGAGGGACACTGAAGCTTTCTTT
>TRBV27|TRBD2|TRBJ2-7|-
CASSLTLAGYEQYF
TGTGCCAGCAGTTTAACCCTAGCGGGATACGAGCAGTACTTC
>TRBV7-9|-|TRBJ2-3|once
CASSLALGESTDTQYF
TGTGCCAGCAGCTTAGCCCTTGGAGAGTCCACAGATACGCAGTATTTT
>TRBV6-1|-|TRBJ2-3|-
CASSEANTDTQYF
TGTGCCAGCAGTGAGGCCAACACAGATACGCAGTATTTT
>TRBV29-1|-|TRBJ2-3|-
CSARAGSSSTDTQYF
TGCAGCGCTAGGGCGGGGAGCAGCAGCACAGATACGCAGTATTTT
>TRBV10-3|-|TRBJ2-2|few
CAISDWSPNTGELFF
TGTGCCATCAGTGATTGGAGCCCGAACACCGGGGAGCTGTTTTTT
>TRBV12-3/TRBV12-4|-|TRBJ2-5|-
CASSLGGRIQETQYF
TGTGCCAGCAGTTTAGGGGGCAGAATCCAAGAGACCCAGTACTTC
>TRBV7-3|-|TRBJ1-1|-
CASSTNRIMNTEAFF
TGTGCCAGCAGCACAAACCGTATCATGAACACTGAAGCTTTCTTT
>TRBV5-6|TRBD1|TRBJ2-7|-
CASSKDRGLSTSYEQYF
TGTGCCAGCAGCAAAGACAGGGGGCTCTCTACCTCCTACGAGCAGTACTTC
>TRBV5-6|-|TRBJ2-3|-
CASSPDRLSTDTQYF
TGTGCCAGCAGCCCCGACCGGCTAAGCACAGATACGCAGTATTTT
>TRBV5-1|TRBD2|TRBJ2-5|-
CASSLVLAGVETQYF
TGCGCCAGCAGCTTGGTACTAGCGGGGGTGGAGACCCAGTACTTC
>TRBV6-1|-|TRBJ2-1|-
CASSEQGGLNNEQFF
TGTGCCAGCAGTGAACAGGGGGGCCTAAACAATGAGCAGTTCTTC
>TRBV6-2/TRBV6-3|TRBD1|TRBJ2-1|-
CASSLGGIVDEQFF
TGTGCCAGCAGTTTAGGGGGCATCGTCGATGAGCAGTTCTTC
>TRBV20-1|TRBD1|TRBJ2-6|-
CSARALPGQGNSGANVLTF
TGCAGTGCTAGAGCCCTACCTGGACAGGGAAACTCTGGGGCCAACGTCCTGACTTTC
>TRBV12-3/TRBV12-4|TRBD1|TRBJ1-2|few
CASSRSRDRGPTYGYTF
TGTGCCAGCAGCCGGAGTCGGGACAGGGGGCCGACCTATGGCTACACCTTC